Included here is one TCR beta chain sequence, with context. In the source study's methods: Amplification with reference gene primers provided the estimates of nucleated cell counts. This table comes from immunoSEQ multiplex PCR, and its TCRdb copy is limited to in-frame clones, with some not included. The V and J calls and the clone size are those of that table, but D and trimming were determined from the DNA. The sample has 70,000 or so clones; roughly 90% are singletons. The sample is drawn from a study of blood T cell repertoires in COVID-19. About the study: Sites across the United States, Italy and Spain contributed samples from acute and convalescent COVID-19. PBMCs, B-cell-depleted T cells, or T cells provided the cDNA or gDNA that made up the material.

From germline, CDR1 is SGHRS and CDR2 YFSETQ. The CDR3 covers 17 residues. After removal of 5 bases from V and 4 bases from J, the junction contained 14 bases not matched to a gene. The sequencing sample was made of peripheral blood. This receptor was taken from a man in his thirties or forties with acute or convalescent COVID-19. The chain uses TRBV5-1 and TRBJ2-5; 10 bases align to TRBD2. This CDR3 reads CASRLPLSGGYGETQYF. CDR3 DNA: TGCGCCAGCAGGCTTCCACTTAGCGGGGGGTATGGAGAGACCCAGTACTTC.